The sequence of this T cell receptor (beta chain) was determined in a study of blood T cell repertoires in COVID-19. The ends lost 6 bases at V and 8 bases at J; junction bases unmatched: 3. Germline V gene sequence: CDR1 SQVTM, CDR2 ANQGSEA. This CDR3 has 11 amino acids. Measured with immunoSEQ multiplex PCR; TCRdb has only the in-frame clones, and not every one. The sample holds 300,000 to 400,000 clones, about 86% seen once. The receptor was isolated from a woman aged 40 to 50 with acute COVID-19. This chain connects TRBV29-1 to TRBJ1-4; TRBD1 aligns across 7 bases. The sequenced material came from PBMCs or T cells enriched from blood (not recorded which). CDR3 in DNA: TGCAGCGTCAGGGGGGTGGAAAAACTGTTTTTT. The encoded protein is CSVRGVEKLFF.